This TCR beta chain was identified in a study of T-cell memory formation after mild COVID-19. This clonotype was observed a handful of times. TCRdb used MiXCR to reprocess the 5' RACE reads, holding one entry per CDR3 protein. The sample includes 110,000 or so distinct CDR3 sequences, roughly 20% of them seen just once. V lost 3 bases and J lost 3; bases outside the gene matches: 15. Germline V gene lookup returns CDR1 LGHNA and CDR2 YSLEER. The CDR3 runs to 18 residues. Sequencing was performed on PBMCs or a T cell subset sorted from them (not recorded which). The rearrangement joins TRBV4-3 to TRBJ2-3, with 7 bases lining up with TRBD2. The clonotype originates from a man aged 18 to 35 who had mild COVID-19 (a few samples of this study predate the infection). Cell type and time point are not known. DNA for the CDR3: TGCGCCAGCAGCCACTACCTTGGGAGGGTGAGGTGGACAGATACGCAGTATTTT. Protein product: CASSHYLGRVRWTDTQYF.